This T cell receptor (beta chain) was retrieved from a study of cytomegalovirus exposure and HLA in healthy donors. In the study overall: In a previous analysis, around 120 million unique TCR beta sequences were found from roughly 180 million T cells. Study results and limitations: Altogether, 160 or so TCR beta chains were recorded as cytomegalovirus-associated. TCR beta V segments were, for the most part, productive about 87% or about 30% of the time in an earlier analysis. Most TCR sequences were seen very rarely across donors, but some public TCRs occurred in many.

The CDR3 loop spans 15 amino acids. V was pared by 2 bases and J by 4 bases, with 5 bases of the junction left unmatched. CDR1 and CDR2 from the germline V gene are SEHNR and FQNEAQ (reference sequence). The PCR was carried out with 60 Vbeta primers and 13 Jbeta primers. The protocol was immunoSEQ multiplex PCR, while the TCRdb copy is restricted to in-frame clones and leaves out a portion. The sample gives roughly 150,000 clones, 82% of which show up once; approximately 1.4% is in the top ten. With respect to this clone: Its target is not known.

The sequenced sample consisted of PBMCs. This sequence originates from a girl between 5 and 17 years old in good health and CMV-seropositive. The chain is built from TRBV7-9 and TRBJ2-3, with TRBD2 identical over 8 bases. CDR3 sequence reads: CASSLSGGFPDTQYF. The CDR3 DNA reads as TGTGCCAGCAGCTTATCGGGGGGGTTTCCAGATACGCAGTATTTT.